This T cell receptor beta chain was captured by sequencing in a study of early T cells in non-severe SARS-CoV-2 infection. The CDR3 runs 15 residues. V lost 5 bases and J lost 2; bases outside the gene matches: 4. CDR1 and CDR2 from the germline V gene are MGHRA and YSYEKL. Each CDR3 protein is one row after TCRdb ran MiXCR on the 5' RACE reads. The table shows 97,000 or so distinct CDR3 sequences, with under 15% occurring only once. This clonotype was found a few times. Specimen: whole blood. The TCR was taken from an adult who was a healthcare worker with PCR-confirmed SARS-CoV-2 infection or an uninfected control (not recorded which). The chain employs TRBV4-1 and TRBJ2-3; TRBD2 matches 10 bases. Here the CDR3 DNA reads TGCGCCAGCAGCTTACTAGCGGGAACCACAGATACGCAGTATTTT. Protein product: CASSLLAGTTDTQYF.